The 9 T cell receptor beta chains listed next were all sequenced from one sample in a study of shared clonotypes between healthy human individuals. Data came from immunoSEQ multiplex PCR; TCRdb stores just in-frame clones and leaves some out. The table has under 2.5 million clones, roughly 90% seen once. Sequencing used naive CD4+ T cells from PBMCs. Subset defined: CD45RA+ positively selected. The receptors were gathered from a man aged 18 to 30 in good health. Some clones in this sample may be carry-over from other donors' samples.

This chain connects TRBV28 to TRBJ2-1, with D perhaps TRBD2 (5 bases). The CDR3 has 19 residues. Per the germline V gene, CDR1 is MDHEN and CDR2 is SYDVKM. V was trimmed by 3 bases and J by 0 bases, leaving 21 bases between them. The CDR3 here is CASSFSGLETPSSYNEQFF. The CDR3 region has the DNA TGTGCCAGCAGTTTTTCTGGACTTGAAACACCGAGCTCCTACAATGAGCAGTTCTTC.

The chain joins TRBV6-6 to TRBJ2-7; D not certain. Trimming pared 6 bases from V and 4 bases from J, leaving 13 bases between. CDR1 and CDR2 from the germline V gene are MNHNY and SVGAGI (reference sequence). The CDR3 sequence is 13 residues long. The CDR3 reads CASRWGIKYEQYF. CDR3 bases: TGTGCCAGCAGATGGGGTATCAAGTACGAGCAGTACTTC.

About this clone: The same CDR3 can be traced to other DNA sequences in this sample. The chain links TRBV5-1 to TRBJ2-1; the D gene is possibly TRBD2 (5 bases). CDR1 and CDR2 from the germline V gene are SGHRS and YFSETQ. Trimming stripped 0 bases from V and 5 bases from J, with 9 bases between. CDR3 length equals 14 residues. The CDR3 region is CASSLVPGNNEQFF. The CDR3 nucleotides read TGCGCCAGCAGCTTGGTCCCCGGGAACAATGAGCAGTTCTTC.

The chain employs TRBV6-6 and TRBJ2-3; D remains unclear. This CDR3 is 14 amino acids long. V lost 2 bases, J lost 0 bases, and 6 bases lay in between. Germline V gene data show CDR1 as MNHNY and CDR2 as SVGAGI (reference sequence). In DNA form, the CDR3 reads TGTGCCAGCAGTTACGGGATAAGCACAGATACGCAGTATTTT. Protein product: CASSYGISTDTQYF.

V and J are TRBV29-1 and TRBJ1-5, with D unresolved. Germline V CDR1 and CDR2: SQVTM, ANQGSEA. V was trimmed by 4 bases and J by 7 bases, leaving 14 bases between them. This CDR3 contains 13 residues. CDR3 amino acids: CSVGGGPGQPQHF. CDR3 DNA: TGCAGCGTTGGGGGAGGCCCCGGACAGCCCCAGCATTTT. The complete variable domain, with remaining parts taken from reference TRBV29-1 and TRBJ1-5, reads SAVISQKPSRDICQRGTSLTIQCQVDSQVTMMFWYRQQPGQSLTLIATANQGSEATYESGFVIDKFPISRPNLTFSTLTVSNMSPEDSSIYLCSVGGGPGQPQHFGDGTRLSIL.

The chain couples TRBV5-1 to TRBJ1-6, with D perhaps TRBD1 (6 bases). The CDR3 runs 17 residues. Trimming pared 0 bases from V and 4 bases from J, leaving 14 bases between. CDR1 is SGHRS and CDR2 is YFSETQ in the germline V gene. CDR3 in amino acids: CASSLALGTLYNSPLHF. The CDR3 DNA reads TGCGCCAGCAGCTTGGCCCTCGGGACACTTTATAATTCACCCCTCCACTTT.

The chain couples TRBV11-3 to TRBJ2-1; D possibly corresponds to TRBD2 (5 bases). Trimming shortened V by 1 base and J by 7 bases, and 14 bases separated the two germline ends. This CDR3 contains 15 residues. CDR1 is SGHNT and CDR2 is YENEEA in the germline V gene. The CDR3 DNA reads TGTGCCAGCAGCTTAGTGGCTAGCCAAACTAATGAGCAGTTCTTC. This codes for CASSLVASQTNEQFF.

The J gene is TRBJ2-2, the V gene TRBV5-1, with D possibly being TRBD2 (5 bases). Germline loops: CDR1 SGHRS, CDR2 YFSETQ. CDR3 length: 16 residues. Trimming removed 5 bases from V and 1 base from J, with 15 bases in between. CDR3 protein: CASRLSADLNTGELFF. The CDR3 bases are TGCGCCAGCAGGCTCTCAGCGGACCTGAACACCGGGGAGCTGTTTTTT.

To note about this clone: Other nucleotide sequences in the sample specify the same CDR3. The chain recombines TRBV5-6 with TRBJ1-3; possible D gene TRBD1, 5 bases. Germline V CDR1 and CDR2: SGHDT, YYEEEE. The V end was cut by 0 bases, the J end by 1 base, with 8 bases between. CDR3 length: 15 amino acids. The CDR3 spells CASSLAPGSGNTIYF. The CDR3 DNA is TGTGCCAGCAGCTTGGCCCCAGGGTCTGGAAACACCATATATTTT.